Below are 30 T cell receptor beta chains sequenced from a single sample in a study of CXCR3-negative and CXCR3-positive naive CD8 T cells. UMI-labeled TRB cDNA libraries were prepared by 5' RACE. TCRdb reprocessed the 5' RACE reads, with one entry per CDR3 protein and no DNA. This listing includes about 90,000 distinct CDR3 sequences. The specimen sequenced was naive CXCR3- CD8+ T cells from blood. Subset described: CD45RO-CCR7+CD27+CD95- naive CD8+ T cells lacking CXCR3 (TNR3-). The receptors were gathered from a human donor in good health. Some clones in this sample may be carry-over from other donors' samples.

This rearrangement joins TRBV7-9 to TRBJ2-5. The germline V gene has CDR1 SEHNR and CDR2 FQNEAQ (reference sequence). The CDR3 extends over 15 amino acids. CDR3 sequence: CASSLEQHLQETQYF.

The chain recombines TRBV14 with TRBJ2-7. CDR1 is SGHDN, CDR2 FVKESK, per germline. This CDR3 comprises 14 residues. The CDR3 reads CASSQDRNLYEQYF.

The CDR3 sequence is CSAKTHLTHEQYF. The chain links TRBV20-1 to TRBJ2-7. The CDR3 sequence is 13 residues long. Germline assignment: CDR1 DFQATT and CDR2 SNEGSKA (reference sequence).

The chain is built from TRBV6-5 and TRBJ2-4; TCRdb indicates TRBD1, and absent DNA this call remains unverified. CDR3 size: 13 residues. Germline loops: CDR1 MNHEY, CDR2 SVGAGI. Here the CDR3 reads CASSSAGDNIQYF.

The chain is built from TRBV4-3 and TRBJ2-7; as DNA is missing, the TRBD1 call by TCRdb cannot be tested. Germline CDR1 and CDR2: LGHNA and YSLEER. The CDR3 length is 16 residues. The CDR3 here is CASSQNWRDRGVEQYF.

This chain uses TRBV7-6 with TRBJ2-6; absent DNA, TCRdb's TRBD2 call cannot be checked. The CDR3 loop spans 20 amino acids. Germline V lookup: CDR1 SGHVS, CDR2 FNYEAQ. CDR3 region: CASSFPQPVGPYSGANVLTF.

J is TRBJ2-5 and V is TRBV20-1; there is no DNA to check the TCRdb D call of TRBD1. This CDR3 region has 15 residues. Germline V gene sequence: CDR1 DFQATT, CDR2 SNEGSKA (reference sequence). CDR3 residues: CSARDWGIFQETQYF.

The rearrangement joins TRBV7-2 to TRBJ2-7; TCRdb picks TRBD2, but there is no DNA to check that call. The CDR3 runs to 14 residues. Germline V CDR1 and CDR2: SGHTA, FQGNSA. Here the CDR3 reads CASSTGLAVYEQYF.

The CDR3 loop is CSVLGTGFPETQYF. The chain recombines TRBV29-1 with TRBJ2-5; TCRdb selects TRBD1, and the lack of DNA leaves this call unchecked. The CDR3 is made up of 14 amino acids. Germline CDR1 SQVTM, CDR2 ANQGSEA.

This chain connects TRBV6-1 to TRBJ1-5. This CDR3 is built from 16 residues. Germline-derived CDR1 and CDR2 are MNHNS and SASEGT. The CDR3: CASSGDSRGSNQPQHF.

J is TRBJ2-2 and V is TRBV29-1; TCRdb gives TRBD1 as the D gene, but with no DNA this cannot be confirmed. This CDR3 region has 16 residues. The germline CDR1 and CDR2 sequences are SQVTM and ANQGSEA. CDR3 sequence: CSPPKPGQGIAGELFF.

This chain joins TRBV4-1 and TRBJ1-1; TCRdb gives TRBD1 as the D gene, but with no DNA this cannot be confirmed. CDR3 length equals 19 residues. From germline, CDR1 is MGHRA and CDR2 YSYEKL. CDR3 in amino acids: CASSQEPLGVGVMNTEAFF.

The V call is TRBV7-3, the J call TRBJ2-1; no DNA is available, so the TRBD1 call from TCRdb remains unchecked. The V gene's germline CDR1 is SGHTA and CDR2 FQGTGA. This CDR3 is 17 amino acids long. The CDR3 sequence: CASSLNQEGQGYNEQFF.

The chain joins TRBV25-1 to TRBJ1-6; TCRdb's D call, TRBD1, is unchecked because there is no DNA. This CDR3 contains 15 residues. Per germline, CDR1 MGHDK and CDR2 SYGVNS. The CDR3 here is CASSDRGTGNSPLHF.

The chain is built from TRBV7-2 and TRBJ2-1. There are 14 residues in the CDR3. CDR1 SGHTA and CDR2 FQGNSA come from the germline V gene. This chain's CDR3 is CASSVDGSYNEQFF.

The V and J genes are TRBV28 and TRBJ2-7; TCRdb's D call of TRBD1 is untestable without DNA. Per germline, CDR1 MDHEN and CDR2 SYDVKM. The CDR3 has 14 residues. CDR3 amino acids: CASSHRLGAYEQYF.

This chain uses TRBV29-1 with TRBJ2-3; TCRdb proposes TRBD1, but this gene call is untestable without DNA. CDR3 length equals 14 residues. Germline V gene sequence: CDR1 SQVTM, CDR2 ANQGSEA. Here the CDR3 reads CSGLQGWDTDTQYF.

V usage is TRBV29-1 and J usage is TRBJ2-5. This CDR3 is built from 13 residues. The germline V gene has CDR1 SQVTM and CDR2 ANQGSEA. The chain's CDR3 is CSVENGYGETQYF.

V and J are TRBV6-5 and TRBJ1-1; absent DNA, TCRdb's TRBD1 call cannot be checked. Germline CDR1 reads MNHEY; CDR2 reads SVGAGI. The CDR3 covers 13 residues. This CDR3 reads CAATDRGNTEAFF.

This sequence joins TRBV6-6 and TRBJ2-7; the D gene TCRdb calls, TRBD2, cannot be checked with no DNA. CDR3 length: 18 residues. Per germline, CDR1 MNHNY and CDR2 SVGAGI (reference sequence). CDR3 loop: CASSYSPGLAALFYEQYF.

The gene calls are TRBV29-1 and TRBJ2-7; TCRdb calls TRBD1, which cannot be checked without DNA. The CDR3 is made up of 12 amino acids. Per the germline V gene, CDR1 is SQVTM and CDR2 is ANQGSEA. CDR3 residues: CSVVGTGGERDF.

The V call is TRBV11-2, the J call TRBJ2-2. The germline gives CDR1 SGHAT, CDR2 FQNNGV. CDR3 size: 17 residues. This CDR3 reads CASSLLVSRANTGELFF.

The chain uses TRBV29-1 and TRBJ2-2; TCRdb selects TRBD2, and the lack of DNA leaves this call unchecked. Germline V lookup: CDR1 SQVTM, CDR2 ANQGSEA. CDR3 size: 12 residues. CDR3 residues: CSVEDLRSELFF.

The chain employs TRBV7-9 and TRBJ2-1; TCRdb lists TRBD2, though no DNA is available to test this call. CDR3 length equals 16 residues. Germline CDR1 SEHNR, CDR2 FQNEAQ (reference sequence). This CDR3 is CASSFGLAGANNEQFF.

The CDR3 region is CSVEQNTEAFF. The chain employs TRBV29-1 and TRBJ1-1. This CDR3 is 11 amino acids long. The V gene's germline CDR1 is SQVTM and CDR2 ANQGSEA.

The chain uses TRBV19 and TRBJ1-2; TCRdb calls TRBD1, which cannot be checked without DNA. The CDR3 contains 15 residues. Germline V CDR1 and CDR2: LNHDA, SQIVND (reference sequence). This chain's CDR3 is CASTLTGTGETRYTF.

V and J are TRBV6-2 or TRBV6-3 and TRBJ2-1; checking the TCRdb D call of TRBD2 is not possible without DNA. The CDR3 has 14 residues. Germline CDR1 reads MNHEY; CDR2 reads SVGEGT. This CDR3 is CASSPGLAWNEQFF.

The rearrangement links TRBV6-5 to TRBJ1-1; checking the TCRdb D call of TRBD1 is not possible without DNA. Germline V gene data show CDR1 as MNHEY and CDR2 as SVGAGI. The CDR3 covers 14 residues. CDR3 sequence: CASRPGTGNTEAFF.

The chain couples TRBV9 to TRBJ2-5; TCRdb proposes TRBD2, but this gene call is untestable without DNA. Per germline, CDR1 SGDLS and CDR2 YYNGEE. The CDR3 is 14 amino acids. CDR3 protein: CASSGTSAEETQYF.

This chain connects TRBV7-6 to TRBJ2-1; TCRdb outputs TRBD1, but without DNA this stays unchecked. The germline V gene encodes CDR1 SGHVS and CDR2 FNYEAQ. This CDR3 is built from 15 residues. CDR3 sequence reads: CASSLEISGANEQFF.